Sample share makes the clone carrying this T cell receptor beta chain medium-sized. Its target is unknown. TCRdb reanalysed the reads using MiXCR and keeps one entry per CDR3 protein. The sample records thousands of distinct CDR3 sequences, roughly half being singletons. This sample was taken from a study of T cell repertoires in cytomegalovirus infection. Study information: Public TCR beta signatures provided an indication of both CMV infection and a matching HLA type. Study results and caveats: Summed public TCR beta family frequency identified CMV carriers bearing the relevant HLA. The ex vivo response was dominated by HLA-C-restricted CMV-specific TCR beta clonotypes.

This CDR3 is 13 amino acids long. Per the germline V gene, CDR1 is SQVTM and CDR2 is ANQGSEA. Trimming removed 7 bases from V and 3 bases from J, with 13 bases in between. The chain joins TRBV29-1 to TRBJ2-1; D not resolved. Sequences were obtained from PBMCs, sequenced either directly or after in vitro stimulation (not recorded which). This clonotype originated in a human donor in good health (CMV status not recorded). Some clones in this sample may be carry-over from other donors' samples. The DNA of the CDR3 is TGCAGCGAAGGAGCCCCAGGCTACAATGAGCAGTTCTTC. This translates into CSEGAPGYNEQFF.